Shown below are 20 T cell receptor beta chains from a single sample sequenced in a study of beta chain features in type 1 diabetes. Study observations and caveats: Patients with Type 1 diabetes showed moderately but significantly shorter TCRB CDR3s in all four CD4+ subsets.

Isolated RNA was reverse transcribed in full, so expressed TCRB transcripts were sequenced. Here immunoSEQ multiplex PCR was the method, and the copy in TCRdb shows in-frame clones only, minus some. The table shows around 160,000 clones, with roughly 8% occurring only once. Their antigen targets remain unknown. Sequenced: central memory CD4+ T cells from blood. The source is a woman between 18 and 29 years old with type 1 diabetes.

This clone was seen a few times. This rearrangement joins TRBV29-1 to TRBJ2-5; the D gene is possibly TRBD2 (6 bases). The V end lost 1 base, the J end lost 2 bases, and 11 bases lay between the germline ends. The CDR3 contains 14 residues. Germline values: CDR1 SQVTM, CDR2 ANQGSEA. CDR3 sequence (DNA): TGCAGCGTTGAAGTTGTGGCGGGGCAAGAGACCCAGTACTTC. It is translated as CSVEVVAGQETQYF.

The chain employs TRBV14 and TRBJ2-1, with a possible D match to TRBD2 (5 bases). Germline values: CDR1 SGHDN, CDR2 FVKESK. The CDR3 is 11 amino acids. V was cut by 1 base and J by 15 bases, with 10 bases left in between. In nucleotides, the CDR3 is TGTGCCAGCAGCCAAGCTGAGGGTCGGTTCTTC. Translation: CASSQAEGRFF.

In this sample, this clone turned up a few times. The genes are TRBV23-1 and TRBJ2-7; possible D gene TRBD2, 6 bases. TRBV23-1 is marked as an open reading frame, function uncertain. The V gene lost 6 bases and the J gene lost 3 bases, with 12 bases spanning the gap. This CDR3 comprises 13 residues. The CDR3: CASRTRDIYEQYF. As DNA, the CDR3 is TGCGCCAGCAGGACTAGAGATATCTACGAGCAGTACTTC.

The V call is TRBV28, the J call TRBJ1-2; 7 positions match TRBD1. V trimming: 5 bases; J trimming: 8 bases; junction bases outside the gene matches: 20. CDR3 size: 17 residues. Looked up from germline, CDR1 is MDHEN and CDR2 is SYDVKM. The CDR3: CASSVPMFGQGESGYTF. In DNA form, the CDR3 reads TGTGCCAGCAGTGTCCCCATGTTCGGGCAGGGGGAGTCAGGCTACACCTTC.

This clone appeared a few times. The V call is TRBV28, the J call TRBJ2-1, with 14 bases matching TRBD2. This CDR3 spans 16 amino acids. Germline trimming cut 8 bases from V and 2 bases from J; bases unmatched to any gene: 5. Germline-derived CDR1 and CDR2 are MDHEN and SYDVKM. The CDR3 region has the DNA TGTGCCAGCGGGACTAGCGGGAGTACGCCCTACAATGAGCAGTTCTTC. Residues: CASGTSGSTPYNEQFF.

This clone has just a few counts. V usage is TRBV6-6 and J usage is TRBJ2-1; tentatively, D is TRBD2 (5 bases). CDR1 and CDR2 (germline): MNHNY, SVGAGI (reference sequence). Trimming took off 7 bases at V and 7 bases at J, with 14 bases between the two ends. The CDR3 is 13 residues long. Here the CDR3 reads CASTSGPGNEQFF. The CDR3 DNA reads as TGTGCCAGCACCAGCGGCCCGGGGAATGAGCAGTTCTTC.

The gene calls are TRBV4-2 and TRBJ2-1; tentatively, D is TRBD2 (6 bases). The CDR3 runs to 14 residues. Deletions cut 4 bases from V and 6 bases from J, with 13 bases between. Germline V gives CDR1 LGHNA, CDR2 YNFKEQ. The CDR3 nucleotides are TGTGCCAGCAGCCCCCGGGATAGCGGCAATGAGCAGTTCTTC. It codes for CASSPRDSGNEQFF.

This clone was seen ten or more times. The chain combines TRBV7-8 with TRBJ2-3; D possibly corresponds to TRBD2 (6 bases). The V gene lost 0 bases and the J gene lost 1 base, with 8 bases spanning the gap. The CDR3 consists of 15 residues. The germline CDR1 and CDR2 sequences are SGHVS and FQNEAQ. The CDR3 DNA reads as TGTGCCAGCAGCTTAGCTAGCGGACGCACAGATACGCAGTATTTT. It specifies CASSLASGRTDTQYF.

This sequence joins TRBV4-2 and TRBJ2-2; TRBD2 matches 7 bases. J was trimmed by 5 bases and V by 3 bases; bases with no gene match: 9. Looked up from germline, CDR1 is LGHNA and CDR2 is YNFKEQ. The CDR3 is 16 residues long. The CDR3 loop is CASSQSLAEITGELFF. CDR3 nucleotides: TGTGCCAGCAGCCAGTCTCTAGCGGAGATAACCGGGGAGCTGTTTTTT.

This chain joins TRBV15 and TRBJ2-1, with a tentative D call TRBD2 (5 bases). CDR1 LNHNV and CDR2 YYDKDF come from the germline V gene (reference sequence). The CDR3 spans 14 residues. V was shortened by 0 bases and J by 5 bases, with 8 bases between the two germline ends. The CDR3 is CATSRDLEDNEQFF. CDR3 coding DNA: TGTGCCACCAGCAGAGATCTGGAGGACAATGAGCAGTTCTTC.

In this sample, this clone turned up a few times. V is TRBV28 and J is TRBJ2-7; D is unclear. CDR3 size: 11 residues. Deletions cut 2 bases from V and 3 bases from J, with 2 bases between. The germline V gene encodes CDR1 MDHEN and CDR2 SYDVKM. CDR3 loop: CASSLLYEQYF. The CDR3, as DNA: TGTGCCAGCAGTTTACTCTACGAGCAGTACTTC.

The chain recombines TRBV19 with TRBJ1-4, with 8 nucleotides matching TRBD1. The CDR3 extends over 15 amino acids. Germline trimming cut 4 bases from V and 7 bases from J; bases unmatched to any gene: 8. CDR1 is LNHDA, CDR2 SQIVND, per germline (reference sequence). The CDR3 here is CASSRDRGVGEKLFF. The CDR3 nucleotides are TGTGCCAGTAGTAGAGACAGGGGAGTCGGTGAAAAACTGTTTTTT.

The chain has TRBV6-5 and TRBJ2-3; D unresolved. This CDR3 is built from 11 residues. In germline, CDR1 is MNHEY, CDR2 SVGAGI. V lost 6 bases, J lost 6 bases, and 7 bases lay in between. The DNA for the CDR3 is TGTGCCAGCAGCCGACTTGATACGCAGTATTTT. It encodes CASSRLDTQYF.

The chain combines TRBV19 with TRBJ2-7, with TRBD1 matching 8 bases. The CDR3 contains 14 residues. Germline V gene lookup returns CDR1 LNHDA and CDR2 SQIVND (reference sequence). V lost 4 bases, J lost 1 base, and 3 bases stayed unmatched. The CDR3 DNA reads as TGTGCCAGTAGTAGACAGGGGCTATCCTACGAGCAGTACTTC. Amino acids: CASSRQGLSYEQYF.

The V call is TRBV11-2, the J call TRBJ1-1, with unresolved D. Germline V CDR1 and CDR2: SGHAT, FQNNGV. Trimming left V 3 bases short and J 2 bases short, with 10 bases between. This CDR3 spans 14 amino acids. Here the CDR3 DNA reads TGTGCCAGCAGCTTGAGCACGATTAACACTGAAGCTTTCTTT. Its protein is CASSLSTINTEAFF.

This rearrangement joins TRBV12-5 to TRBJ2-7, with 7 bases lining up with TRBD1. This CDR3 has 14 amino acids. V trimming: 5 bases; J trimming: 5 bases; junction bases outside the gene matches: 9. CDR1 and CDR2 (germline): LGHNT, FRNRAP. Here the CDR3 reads CASGTGQAGDEQYF. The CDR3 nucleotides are TGTGCTAGTGGTACCGGACAGGCTGGCGACGAGCAGTACTTC.

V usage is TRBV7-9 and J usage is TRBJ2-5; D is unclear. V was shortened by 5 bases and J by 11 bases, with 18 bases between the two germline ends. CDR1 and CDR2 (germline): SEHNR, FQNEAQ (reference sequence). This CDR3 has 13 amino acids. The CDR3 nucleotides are TGTGCCAGCAGCCTCCTTGGCGTAGAACAGCAGTACTTC. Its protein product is CASSLLGVEQQYF.

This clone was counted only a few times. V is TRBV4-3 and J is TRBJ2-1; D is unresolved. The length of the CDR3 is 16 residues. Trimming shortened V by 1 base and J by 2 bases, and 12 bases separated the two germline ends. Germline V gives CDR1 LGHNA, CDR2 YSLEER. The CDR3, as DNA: TGCGCCAGCAGCCAAGGGCCCAGGTTAGCCTACAATGAGCAGTTCTTC. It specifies CASSQGPRLAYNEQFF.

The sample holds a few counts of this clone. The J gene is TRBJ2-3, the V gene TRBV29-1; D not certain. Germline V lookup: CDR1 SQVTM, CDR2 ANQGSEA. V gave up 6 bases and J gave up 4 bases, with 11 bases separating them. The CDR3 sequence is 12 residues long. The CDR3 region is CSVRTRADTQYF. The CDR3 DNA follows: TGCAGCGTGAGAACTCGGGCAGATACGCAGTATTTT.

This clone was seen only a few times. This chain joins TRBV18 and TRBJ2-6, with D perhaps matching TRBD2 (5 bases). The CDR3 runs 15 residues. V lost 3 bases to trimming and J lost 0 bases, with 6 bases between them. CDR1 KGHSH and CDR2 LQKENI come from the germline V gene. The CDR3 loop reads CASSPGLSGANVLTF. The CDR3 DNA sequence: TGTGCCAGCTCACCCGGACTCTCTGGGGCCAACGTCCTGACTTTC.